The next 28 T cell receptor beta chains were all read from a single sample in a study of chemoradiotherapy in HPV16-positive cancers. Libraries were prepared by immunoSEQ multiplex PCR; TCRdb keeps only in-frame clonotypes and omits some of them. The sample holds 65,000 to 80,000 clones; 85% to 90% are singletons and the top ten take 4% to 4.5%. This specimen consisted of blood, obtained from a patient who underwent chemoradiotherapy. Receptors originate from a human donor with HPV-associated anogenital cancer.

This clone was observed a single time. The chain joins TRBV5-1 to TRBJ1-2; D is unresolved. V was clipped by 2 bases and J by 3 bases, with 11 bases between them. From germline, CDR1 is SGHRS and CDR2 YFSETQ. The CDR3 loop spans 14 amino acids. The CDR3 sequence: CASSFGESYYGYTF. In DNA, the CDR3 is TGCGCCAGCAGCTTCGGAGAATCTTACTATGGCTACACCTTC.

This chain uses TRBV19 with TRBJ1-2; D unclear. Germline V gene lookup returns CDR1 LNHDA and CDR2 SQIVND (reference sequence). The CDR3 loop spans 14 amino acids. V gave up 4 bases and J gave up 4 bases, with 13 bases separating them. The CDR3 is CASSTPTAFYGYTF. Written as DNA, the CDR3 is TGTGCCAGTAGTACCCCGACGGCATTCTATGGCTACACCTTC.

This sequence joins TRBV15 and TRBJ2-2, with D unresolved. The V end was cut by 1 base, the J end by 4 bases, with 7 bases between. CDR3 length: 14 amino acids. The germline V gene has CDR1 LNHNV and CDR2 YYDKDF (reference sequence). In nucleotides, the CDR3 is TGTGCCACCAGCAGAGCGCGAAGCACCGGGGAGCTGTTTTTT. It encodes CATSRARSTGELFF.

The V gene is TRBV19, the J gene TRBJ2-1, with 9 nucleotides matching TRBD2. Per germline, CDR1 LNHDA and CDR2 SQIVND (reference sequence). The CDR3 is made up of 18 amino acids. V lost 3 bases, J lost 1 base, and 10 bases stayed unmatched. CDR3 loop: CASSIYGGTSFSYNEQFF. Here the CDR3 DNA reads TGTGCCAGTAGTATTTATGGGGGGACTAGCTTTTCCTACAATGAGCAGTTCTTC. Based on the CDR3 plus reference TRBV19 and TRBJ2-1, the full variable domain is DGGITQSPKYLFRKEGQNVTLSCEQNLNHDAMYWYRQDPGQGLRLIYYSQIVNDFQKGDIAEGYSVSREKKESFPLTVTSAQKNPTAFYLCASSIYGGTSFSYNEQFFGPGTRLTVL.

The V call is TRBV7-2, the J call TRBJ1-1, with 7 positions matching TRBD1. This CDR3 has 17 residues. V dropped 1 base and J dropped 0; count of bases not matched to a gene: 8. The germline CDR1 and CDR2 sequences are SGHTA and FQGNSA. The CDR3 nucleotides read TGTGCCAGCAGCTTAGGGGGGGGACAGAACATGAACACTGAAGCTTTCTTT. Its translation is CASSLGGGQNMNTEAFF.

This chain links TRBV2 with TRBJ1-2, with a tentative D call TRBD1 (6 bases). The V gene lost 6 bases and the J gene lost 9 bases, with 23 bases spanning the gap. The germline V gene encodes CDR1 SNHLY and CDR2 FYNNEI. The CDR3 covers 15 residues. This CDR3 is CASRGVRGAQDSYTF. CDR3 in DNA: TGTGCCAGCAGGGGAGTAAGGGGGGCGCAGGATAGCTACACCTTC.

The chain combines TRBV21-1 with TRBJ1-1. TRBV21-1 is a listed pseudogene. There are 17 residues in the CDR3. In DNA, the CDR3 is TGTGCCAGCACCAAATGGGCGGCAGAAAAGAAGAACACTGAAGCTTTCTTT. It encodes CASTKWAAEKKNTEAFF.

This clone is a singleton in its sample. V gene TRBV5-1 combines with J gene TRBJ2-1; perhaps TRBD1 as D (6 bases). This CDR3 region has 14 residues. Germline lookup yields CDR1 SGHRS and CDR2 YFSETQ. V dropped 8 bases and J dropped 4 bases, with 16 bases sitting between them. Written as DNA, the CDR3 is TGCGCCAGGACCGGGACATTAGGATACAATGAGCAGTTCTTC. It codes for CARTGTLGYNEQFF.

The gene calls are TRBV29-1 and TRBJ2-3; TRBD2 is a possible D gene (5 bases). Germline CDR1 and CDR2: SQVTM and ANQGSEA. V was clipped by 0 bases and J by 9 bases, with 22 bases between them. There are 16 residues in the CDR3. CDR3 coding DNA: TGCAGCGTTGAAGATCCGATTCTAGCTGGCTTTGCAACGCAGTATTTT. As protein: CSVEDPILAGFATQYF.

This clone showed up just a few times. This rearrangement joins TRBV28 to TRBJ1-5, with TRBD1 matching over 9 bases. The CDR3 is 15 amino acids. CDR1 and CDR2 (germline): MDHEN, SYDVKM. V shed 7 bases and J 4 bases; nucleotides not matched to a gene: 8. CDR3 nucleotides: TGTGCCAGCAAAGGGACAGGGAAAAAAAATCAGCCCCAGCATTTT. This encodes CASKGTGKKNQPQHF. Combining the CDR3 with reference TRBV28 and TRBJ1-5 gives the whole variable domain DVKVTQSSRYLVKRTGEKVFLECVQDMDHENMFWYRQDPGLGLRLIYFSYDVKMKEKGDIPEGYSVSREKKERFSLILESASTNQTSMYLCASKGTGKKNQPQHFGDGTRLSIL.

This clone was recorded a few times. V is TRBV20-1 and J is TRBJ1-4; D is uncertain. The CDR3 totals 10 residues. CDR1 is DFQATT, CDR2 SNEGSKA, per germline (reference sequence). With 5 bases removed from V and 14 bases from J, the gap between germline ends came to 12 bases. The CDR3 loop reads CSAGVTYLFF. DNA of the CDR3: TGCAGTGCTGGGGTTACATACCTGTTTTTT.

J is TRBJ1-2 and V is TRBV5-4; D might be TRBD1 (6 bases). Germline lookup yields CDR1 SGHNT and CDR2 YYREEE (reference sequence). The CDR3 contains 13 residues. Between the trimmed V and J ends, which lost 4 bases and 6 bases, there was a span of 13 bases. This chain's CDR3 is CASSPGDRNGYTF. The CDR3 DNA is TGTGCCAGCAGCCCAGGGGATCGAAATGGCTACACCTTC.

V and J are TRBV9 and TRBJ2-7; D gene uncertain. The V and J ends lost 4 bases and 4 bases respectively, with 15 bases between them. Germline CDR1 is SGDLS and CDR2 is YYNGEE. This CDR3 is 14 amino acids long. The CDR3, as DNA: TGTGCCAGCAGCCCGAGCCGGACCTTGTACGAGCAGTACTTC. This gives the protein CASSPSRTLYEQYF.

This sequence joins TRBV11-2 and TRBJ1-1; D is uncertain. Between the trimmed V and J ends, which lost 5 bases and 0 bases, there was a span of 19 bases. The length of the CDR3 is 17 residues. Germline CDR1 and CDR2: SGHAT and FQNNGV. CDR3 in DNA: TGTGCCAGCAGCCCCGTCCGCGAAGCATACATGAACACTGAAGCTTTCTTT. It encodes CASSPVREAYMNTEAFF.

The rearrangement joins TRBV4-1 to TRBJ1-4; D not resolved. The CDR3 contains 16 residues. The V and J ends lost 2 bases and 5 bases respectively, with 15 bases between them. Per germline, CDR1 MGHRA and CDR2 YSYEKL. This CDR3 is CASSQIPNRHNEKLFF. CDR3 nucleotides: TGCGCCAGCAGCCAAATCCCAAACAGACACAATGAAAAACTGTTTTTT.

The chain joins TRBV6-5 to TRBJ1-2; 9 nucleotides match TRBD1. Germline CDR1 reads MNHEY; CDR2 reads SVGAGI. The CDR3 spans 15 residues. The trim removed 0 bases at V and 4 bases at J, leaving 3 bases unmatched. In nucleotides, the CDR3 is TGTGCCAGCAGTTACTCGATGGGACAGGGCTATGGCTACACCTTC. Translation gives CASSYSMGQGYGYTF.

This clone was counted once. J is TRBJ2-3 and V is TRBV29-1; D unclear. CDR1 is SQVTM and CDR2 is ANQGSEA in the germline V gene. The V and J ends lost 3 bases and 4 bases respectively, with 23 bases between them. CDR3 size: 17 residues. The CDR3 DNA reads TGCAGCGTTGACTTCTTCTTCTCGTTACTTTACGCAGATACGCAGTATTTT. Its translation: CSVDFFFSLLYADTQYF.

This CDR3 is CASSLTGGNGYTF. CDR3 DNA sequence: TGTGCCAGCAGTTTGACAGGGGGCAATGGCTACACCTTC. The V gene is TRBV27, the J gene TRBJ1-2, with 10 bases lining up with TRBD1. V gave up 3 bases and J gave up 6 bases; unmatched junction bases: 1. Germline CDR1 MNHEY, CDR2 SMNVEV (reference sequence). The CDR3 spans 13 residues.

The chain joins TRBV10-1 to TRBJ2-2; D remains ambiguous. The V end lost 2 bases, the J end lost 2 bases, and 0 bases lay between the germline ends. This CDR3 has 12 residues. Germline V gene sequence: CDR1 WNHNN, CDR2 SYGVQD (reference sequence). CDR3 protein: CASSENTGELFF. CDR3 nucleotides: TGCGCCAGCAGTGAGAACACCGGGGAGCTGTTTTTT.

The V and J genes are TRBV28 and TRBJ1-4; 9 nucleotides align to TRBD1. The V gene's germline CDR1 is MDHEN and CDR2 SYDVKM. CDR3 length: 15 amino acids. The J segment lost 5 bases and the V segment lost 4 bases, leaving 5 bases of the junction unmatched. The CDR3 DNA is TGTGCCAGCAGTTCCCCGACAGGGGGAAATGAAAAACTGTTTTTT. Translation gives CASSSPTGGNEKLFF.

J is TRBJ2-2 and V is TRBV10-3, with D hard to call. With 6 bases removed from V and 6 bases from J, the gap between germline ends came to 8 bases. Germline V gene sequence: CDR1 ENHRY, CDR2 SYGVKD. CDR3 size: 12 residues. CDR3 sequence: CAIRSSAGELFF. The CDR3 nucleotides are TGTGCCATCAGAAGCAGCGCCGGGGAGCTGTTTTTT.

Remarks on this clone: The junction shows a germline mismatch at one end, possibly a read error. The CDR3 coding sequence is TGTGCTAGCAGCTTCAGGGATGGTTCACCCCTCCACTTT. This encodes CASSFRDGSPLHF. The chain recombines TRBV7-7 with TRBJ1-6; maybe TRBD1 (5 bases). The CDR3 runs to 13 residues. Germline loops: CDR1 SSHAT, CDR2 FNYEAQ (reference sequence).

This clone was counted only a few times. The chain has TRBV5-4 and TRBJ1-5; no definite D call. This CDR3 has 13 residues. CDR1 SGHNT and CDR2 YYREEE come from the germline V gene (reference sequence). Between the trimmed V and J ends, which lost 4 bases and 3 bases, there was a span of 8 bases. CDR3 coding DNA: TGTGCCAGCAGCCGCCGTTCCAATCAGCCCCAGCATTTT. It translates to CASSRRSNQPQHF.

This chain connects TRBV19 to TRBJ2-1, with D perhaps matching TRBD2 (6 bases). Trimming removed 3 bases at V and 4 bases at J, with 16 bases between. Germline CDR1 reads LNHDA; CDR2 reads SQIVND (reference sequence). The CDR3 is made up of 16 amino acids. CDR3 amino acids: CASSMATGVGYNEQFF. The CDR3, as DNA: TGTGCCAGTAGTATGGCTACGGGAGTTGGATACAATGAGCAGTTCTTC. The full variable domain, rest sourced from reference TRBV19 and TRBJ2-1, is DGGITQSPKYLFRKEGQNVTLSCEQNLNHDAMYWYRQDPGQGLRLIYYSQIVNDFQKGDIAEGYSVSREKKESFPLTVTSAQKNPTAFYLCASSMATGVGYNEQFFGPGTRLTVL.

This sequence joins TRBV10-1 and TRBJ2-1; a possible D gene is TRBD1 (5 bases). The V end lost 4 bases, the J end lost 9 bases, and 22 bases lay between the germline ends. CDR1 and CDR2 (germline): WNHNN, SYGVQD (reference sequence). This CDR3 is built from 16 residues. CDR3: CASSGGLQVSLAEQFF. The DNA of the CDR3 is TGCGCCAGCAGTGGGGGCTTACAGGTCTCTCTGGCTGAGCAGTTCTTC.

This chain links TRBV5-1 with TRBJ2-7; D is perhaps TRBD1 (6 bases). Germline-derived CDR1 and CDR2 are SGHRS and YFSETQ. V lost 4 bases and J lost 4, with 15 bases in between. The length of the CDR3 is 14 residues. CDR3 in amino acids: CASSPYRVGYEQYF. The CDR3 DNA reads as TGCGCCAGCAGCCCGTACAGGGTTGGTTACGAGCAGTACTTC.

This sequence joins TRBV5-1 and TRBJ2-3, with 8 bases matching TRBD1. The CDR3 totals 19 residues. The trim removed 1 base at V and 4 bases at J, leaving 17 bases unmatched. CDR1 and CDR2 (germline): SGHRS, YFSETQ. The CDR3 DNA follows: TGCGCCAGCAGCTTGAGTCTATCACCCCGGACAGGGATTGCAGATACGCAGTATTTT. Its translation: CASSLSLSPRTGIADTQYF. The complete variable domain, with remaining parts taken from reference TRBV5-1 and TRBJ2-3, reads KAGVTQTPRYLIKTRGQQVTLSCSPISGHRSVSWYQQTPGQGLQFLFEYFSETQRNKGNFPGRFSGRQFSNSRSEMNVSTLELGDSALYLCASSLSLSPRTGIADTQYFGPGTRLTVL.

V is TRBV28 and J is TRBJ1-2, with D possibly TRBD1 on 6 matching bases. Germline CDR1 MDHEN, CDR2 SYDVKM. V lost 4 bases, J lost 4 bases, and 16 bases lay in between. The CDR3 extends over 15 amino acids. In DNA, the CDR3 is TGTGCCAGCAGTTCAATACAGGGAATTCGCTATGGCTACACCTTC. Translating it yields CASSSIQGIRYGYTF.